The 25 T cell receptor beta chains listed next were all sequenced from one sample in a study of T cell repertoires in cytomegalovirus infection. Using its own MiXCR run on the reads, TCRdb lists one record per CDR3 protein. This table holds about 440,000 distinct CDR3 sequences, about 33% found once. Sequencing was performed on PBMCs. Every receptor here comes from a human donor in good health (CMV status not recorded). Some clones in this sample may be carry-over from other donors' samples.

There are a few counts of this clonotype. The junction departs from germline at one end; a sequencing error may be responsible. The chain links TRBV5-1 to TRBJ2-2, with 7 bases aligning to TRBD1. The V gene's germline CDR1 is SGHRS and CDR2 YFSETQ. This CDR3 region has 14 residues. CDR3 loop: CASSPGTGAGELFF. In DNA form, the CDR3 reads TGTGCCAGTAGTCCGGGAACAGGGGCCGGGGAGCTGTTTTTT.

This clonotype was detected many times. This sequence joins TRBV7-2 and TRBJ1-6; possibly TRBD1 for D (6 bases). Germline CDR1 reads SGHTA; CDR2 reads FQGNSA. The CDR3 contains 15 residues. V lost 1 base to trimming and J lost 10 bases, with 14 bases between them. The CDR3 reads CASSLGAGAGSPLHF. The CDR3 bases are TGTGCCAGCAGCTTAGGGGCAGGGGCTGGGTCACCCCTCCACTTT.

The rearrangement uses TRBV19 and TRBJ2-7; D remains ambiguous. This CDR3 has 15 residues. With 6 bases removed from V and 0 bases from J, the gap between germline ends came to 15 bases. Germline CDR1 reads LNHDA; CDR2 reads SQIVND (reference sequence). CDR3 DNA: TGTGCCAGTAGACTACACCCATCAAGCTCCTACGAGCAGTACTTC. Protein product: CASRLHPSSSYEQYF.

This clonotype occurred a few times. V usage is TRBV4-1 and J usage is TRBJ2-1; D could derive from TRBD1 or TRBD2 (5 bases each). Trimming removed 1 base at V and 6 bases at J, with 19 bases between. The CDR3 is made up of 17 amino acids. Germline values: CDR1 MGHRA, CDR2 YSYEKL. The CDR3 DNA follows: TGCGCCAGCAGCCAAGCCCCGACAGTAGCGCCCACCAATGAGCAGTTCTTC. Translated, it gives CASSQAPTVAPTNEQFF.

Turning to this clonotype: The conserved phenylalanine or tryptophan normally closing the CDR3 is absent here, so this likely arose from a read error. The J gene is TRBJ2-7, the V gene TRBV11-1, with 15 nucleotides matching TRBD2. Losses at the gene ends were 5 bases for V and 0 bases for J; bases not matched to a gene: 5. The CDR3 totals 17 residues. Germline assignment: CDR1 SGHAT and CDR2 FQDESV (reference sequence). CDR3 DNA sequence: TGTGCCAGCAGCGAAGGGACTAGCGGGGGGAGCTCCTACGAGCAGTACTTA. Amino acid sequence: CASSEGTSGGSSYEQYL.

The chain couples TRBV6-1 to TRBJ2-2; D is possibly TRBD2 (6 bases). The germline V and J ends were trimmed by 2 bases and 5 bases, with 15 bases remaining between them. The CDR3 is 16 amino acids. Germline V CDR1 and CDR2: MNHNS, SASEGT. The CDR3 DNA is TGTGCCAGCAGTGAATTGATTAGCGGTGGGACCGGGGAGCTGTTTTTT. It encodes CASSELISGGTGELFF.

This clonotype was seen a few times. This chain links TRBV6-5 with TRBJ2-7; 11 bases match TRBD2. The CDR3 is 14 residues long. Losses at the gene ends were 6 bases for V and 4 bases for J; bases not matched to a gene: 5. CDR1 is MNHEY, CDR2 SVGAGI, per germline. The CDR3 region is CASSASGGYYEQYF. CDR3 DNA: TGTGCCAGCAGCGCTAGCGGGGGGTATTACGAGCAGTACTTC.

This chain joins TRBV28 and TRBJ2-7; D is unresolved. Deletions cut 3 bases from V and 2 bases from J, with 2 bases between. The CDR3 covers 11 residues. CDR1 MDHEN and CDR2 SYDVKM come from the germline V gene. The CDR3 DNA is TGTGCCAGCAGTTTTGCCTACGAGCAGTACTTC. Translated: CASSFAYEQYF. The full variable domain, its missing parts supplied by reference TRBV28 and TRBJ2-7, is DVKVTQSSRYLVKRTGEKVFLECVQDMDHENMFWYRQDPGLGLRLIYFSYDVKMKEKGDIPEGYSVSREKKERFSLILESASTNQTSMYLCASSFAYEQYFGPGTRLTVT.

The J gene is TRBJ2-7, the V gene TRBV20-1; 7 bases line up with TRBD2. The V and J ends lost 6 bases and 0 bases, in that order; junction bases with no gene match: 8. The germline gives CDR1 DFQATT, CDR2 SNEGSKA (reference sequence). CDR3 length: 14 amino acids. The CDR3 bases are TGCAGTGCCCCCGGGGCGGGGGTCTCCTACGAGCAGTACTTC. Translated, it gives CSAPGAGVSYEQYF.

This chain uses TRBV19 with TRBJ1-1, with D unclear. The CDR3 sequence is 12 residues long. V lost 5 bases, J lost 6 bases, and 10 bases lay in between. Germline CDR1 reads LNHDA; CDR2 reads SQIVND (reference sequence). Here the CDR3 reads CASSHKTAEAFF. The CDR3 DNA sequence: TGTGCCAGTAGTCATAAGACCGCTGAAGCTTTCTTT.

V gene TRBV18 combines with J gene TRBJ2-2, with D unresolved. The CDR3 sequence is 14 residues long. Germline V lookup: CDR1 KGHSH, CDR2 LQKENI. V was shortened by 2 bases and J by 7 bases, with 11 bases between the two germline ends. CDR3 sequence reads: CASSPVTAGGELFF. CDR3 nucleotides: TGTGCCAGCTCACCAGTCACGGCCGGCGGGGAGCTGTTTTTT. Complete variable domain (other parts from reference TRBV18 and TRBJ2-2): NAGVMQNPRHLVRRRGQEARLRCSPMKGHSHVYWYRQLPEEGLKFMVYLQKENIIDESGMPKERFSAEFPKEGPSILRIQQVVRGDSAAYFCASSPVTAGGELFFGEGSRLTVL.

The V call is TRBV6-6, the J call TRBJ2-1; 10 nucleotides match TRBD2. V lost 8 bases, J lost 7 bases, and 11 bases stayed unmatched. The CDR3 is made up of 15 amino acids. Germline V lookup: CDR1 MNHNY, CDR2 SVGAGI (reference sequence). The CDR3 is CASSPVSGGVNEQFF. The CDR3 DNA sequence: TGTGCCAGCTCGCCGGTGAGCGGGGGGGTGAATGAGCAGTTCTTC.

This clonotype was counted only a few times. The chain carries TRBV19 and TRBJ2-1, with TRBD2 identical over 11 bases. The CDR3 contains 15 residues. Germline CDR1 LNHDA, CDR2 SQIVND (reference sequence). The ends lost 5 bases at V and 8 bases at J; junction bases unmatched: 8. The CDR3 DNA is TGTGCCAGTAGTCCTGTAGCGGGGGGGCGCTATGAGCAGTTCTTC. Amino acids: CASSPVAGGRYEQFF.

This clonotype was observed a few times. The gene calls are TRBV5-4 and TRBJ1-2, with 7 positions matching TRBD1. CDR3 size: 14 residues. After removal of 6 bases from V and 1 base from J, the junction contained 6 bases not matched to a gene. The germline V gene has CDR1 SGHNT and CDR2 YYREEE (reference sequence). This chain's CDR3 is CASTGDRFNYGYTF. In DNA form, the CDR3 reads TGTGCCAGCACCGGGGACAGATTTAACTATGGCTACACCTTC.

The V gene is TRBV19, the J gene TRBJ1-2; maybe TRBD1 (6 bases). Germline values: CDR1 LNHDA, CDR2 SQIVND (reference sequence). The CDR3 contains 14 residues. Trimming took 6 bases from V and 3 from J, leaving 14 bases between them. CDR3 bases: TGTGCCAGTAGCAAAGGGGGAACTTACTATGGCTACACCTTC. Amino acid sequence: CASSKGGTYYGYTF.

In its sample, this clonotype was seen many times. The V call is TRBV19, the J call TRBJ1-1; D may be TRBD1 (6 bases). CDR1 and CDR2 (germline): LNHDA, SQIVND (reference sequence). This CDR3 comprises 13 residues. V gave up 6 bases and J gave up 11 bases, with 19 bases separating them. The CDR3 DNA is TGTGCCAGTAGCCCCGGGACACCCCCCGGGGCTTTCTTT. This codes for CASSPGTPPGAFF.

The rearrangement joins TRBV4-1 to TRBJ2-2; D call uncertain. Between the trimmed V and J ends, which lost 1 base and 6 bases, there was a span of 6 bases. The CDR3 consists of 13 residues. Germline V lookup: CDR1 MGHRA, CDR2 YSYEKL. CDR3 in amino acids: CASSQGFSGELFF. Written as DNA, the CDR3 is TGCGCCAGCAGCCAAGGATTCTCCGGGGAGCTGTTTTTT.

The chain has TRBV6-2 or TRBV6-3 and TRBJ2-1, with TRBD2 matching over 12 bases. V was pared by 2 bases and J by 8 bases, with 16 bases of the junction left unmatched. Germline CDR1 is MNHEY and CDR2 is SVGEGT. This CDR3 spans 19 amino acids. CDR3: CASSYQTSGGFAVLHEQFF. CDR3 nucleotide sequence: TGTGCCAGCAGTTACCAGACTAGCGGGGGTTTTGCGGTTCTCCATGAGCAGTTCTTC.

The chain has TRBV29-1 and TRBJ1-4; D perhaps matches TRBD1 (5 bases). This CDR3 comprises 13 residues. V was trimmed by 0 bases and J by 8 bases, leaving 10 bases between them. Germline V gene lookup returns CDR1 SQVTM and CDR2 ANQGSEA. The CDR3 loop is CSVEELKGEKLFF. Written as DNA, the CDR3 is TGCAGCGTTGAAGAGTTAAAGGGGGAAAAACTGTTTTTT.

This clonotype was counted at least ten times. V and J are TRBV12-3 or TRBV12-4 and TRBJ2-5, with D possibly called TRBD1 or TRBD2 (6 bases each). CDR3 length equals 16 residues. Deletions cut 1 base from V and 1 base from J, with 13 bases between. CDR3 nucleotide sequence: TGTGCCAGCAGTTTAGATGAGGGGGGACTCCAAGAGACCCAGTACTTC. Its protein is CASSLDEGGLQETQYF.

This clonotype has ten or more counts. The chain is built from TRBV28 and TRBJ2-6; D might be TRBD2 (6 bases). Germline-derived CDR1 and CDR2 are MDHEN and SYDVKM. Between the trimmed V and J ends, which lost 1 base and 0 bases, there was a span of 19 bases. CDR3 length: 20 residues. CDR3 in amino acids: CASSLSGLGGPHSGANVLTF. The CDR3 coding sequence is TGTGCCAGCAGTTTATCGGGTTTGGGGGGTCCCCACTCTGGGGCCAACGTCCTGACTTTC.

This clonotype has just a few counts. The chain couples TRBV7-2 to TRBJ1-4; D unclear. This CDR3 region has 16 residues. The ends were cut back, 1 base at V and 8 bases at J, with 17 bases in the middle. Per germline, CDR1 SGHTA and CDR2 FQGNSA. The CDR3 here is CASSLGGNRGREKLFF. The CDR3 nucleotides read TGTGCCAGCAGCTTAGGGGGTAATCGAGGGAGAGAAAAACTGTTTTTT. Looking up the rest from reference TRBV7-2 and TRBJ1-4 gives the full variable domain: GAGVSQSPSNKVTEKGKDVELRCDPISGHTALYWYRQSLGQGLEFLIYFQGNSAPDKSGLPSDRFSAERTGGSVSTLTIQRTQQEDSAVYLCASSLGGNRGREKLFFGSGTQLSVL.

The rearrangement uses TRBV2 and TRBJ1-4; D gene uncertain. Per the germline V gene, CDR1 is SNHLY and CDR2 is FYNNEI. The CDR3 has 14 residues. V dropped 2 bases and J dropped 4 bases, with 8 bases sitting between them. The CDR3 DNA reads as TGTGCCAGCAGTGAAAGCGGGGTTAATGAAAAACTGTTTTTT. Its translation: CASSESGVNEKLFF.

This clonotype was seen repeatedly, ten times or more. V and J are TRBV7-8 and TRBJ2-4; D gene ambiguous. Germline CDR1 is SGHVS and CDR2 is FQNEAQ. This CDR3 region has 16 residues. V lost 1 base, J lost 2 bases, and 12 bases lay in between. CDR3 DNA: TGTGCCAGCAGCTTAGGGGCCTCTGGAACCAAAAACATTCAGTACTTC. The encoded protein is CASSLGASGTKNIQYF.

This clonotype was seen repeatedly, ten times or more. V gene TRBV6-6 combines with J gene TRBJ2-7; D is perhaps TRBD1 (6 bases). CDR3 size: 14 residues. CDR1 is MNHNY and CDR2 is SVGAGI in the germline V gene (reference sequence). Trimming took 5 bases from V and 4 from J, leaving 15 bases between them. The CDR3 here is CASSTRTATYEQYF. In DNA, the CDR3 is TGTGCCAGCAGTACTCGGACAGCAACATACGAGCAGTACTTC.